The next 31 T cell receptor beta chains were all read from a single sample in a study of response to subunit inactivated influenza vaccine. Each CDR3 protein gets one entry after TCRdb re-called the RT-PCR reads with MiXCR. The table lists some 160,000 distinct CDR3 sequences, under 13% of them singletons. The sequenced sample was non-naive T cells sorted from PBMCs, obtained about 40 days after vaccination. The receptors stem from a man aged 50 to 59 who received an inactivated influenza vaccine.

The chain has TRBV3-1 and TRBJ2-1; the D is unclear. CDR1 and CDR2 from the germline V gene are LGHDT and YNNKEL (reference sequence). The germline V and J ends were trimmed by 4 bases and 8 bases, with 15 bases remaining between them. CDR3 length: 14 amino acids. The CDR3 here is CASSLKTSLYEQFF. The CDR3, as DNA: TGTGCCAGCAGCCTAAAGACAAGCTTGTATGAGCAGTTCTTC.

The genes are TRBV20-1 and TRBJ2-5, with TRBD2 matching 10 bases. Germline CDR1 and CDR2: DFQATT and SNEGSKA (reference sequence). The CDR3 extends over 15 amino acids. V lost 5 bases, J lost 2 bases, and 8 bases stayed unmatched. CDR3 sequence reads: CSARGLAVLQETQYF. CDR3 DNA sequence: TGCAGTGCTCGTGGACTAGCGGTACTGCAAGAGACCCAGTACTTC.

This clonotype appeared many times. The genes are TRBV7-2 and TRBJ2-1, with 9 bases aligning to TRBD2. Germline V gene data show CDR1 as SGHTA and CDR2 as FQGNSA. The CDR3 runs to 15 residues. J was trimmed by 6 bases and V by 2 bases; bases with no gene match: 5. Written as DNA, the CDR3 is TGTGCCAGCAGCTTACGTCCGGGACTAGCCAATGAGCAGTTCTTC. Its translation: CASSLRPGLANEQFF. The full variable domain, with the rest looked up from reference TRBV7-2 and TRBJ2-1, is GAGVSQSPSNKVTEKGKDVELRCDPISGHTALYWYRQSLGQGLEFLIYFQGNSAPDKSGLPSDRFSAERTGGSVSTLTIQRTQQEDSAVYLCASSLRPGLANEQFFGPGTRLTVL.

This chain connects TRBV21-1 to TRBJ1-3. TRBV21-1 is reported as a pseudogene. The CDR3 consists of 15 residues. As DNA, the CDR3 is TGTGCCAGCAGCAATTTCTTAACCTCTGGAAACACCATATATTTT. Translating gives CASSNFLTSGNTIYF.

The CDR3 nucleotides are TGCGCCAGCAGCCAAGTGGGGGCTGTGCATACGCAGTATTTT. Protein sequence: CASSQVGAVHTQYF. This chain uses TRBV4-3 with TRBJ2-3; tentatively, D is TRBD1 (6 bases). Trimming shortened V by 1 base and J by 7 bases, and 12 bases separated the two germline ends. CDR3 length: 14 amino acids. CDR1 is LGHNA and CDR2 is YSLEER in the germline V gene.

Regarding this clonotype: A single base separates this from a much larger clone, so it may be a read error. The chain combines TRBV12-3 or TRBV12-4 with TRBJ2-3; D remains unclear. The CDR3 extends over 10 amino acids. The CDR3 DNA reads TGTGCCAGCAGTCTCGGTACGCAGTTTTTT. It yields the protein CASSLGTQFF.

This clonotype was detected only a few times. The chain uses TRBV20-1 and TRBJ2-3, with 7 bases matching TRBD2. Germline loops: CDR1 DFQATT, CDR2 SNEGSKA (reference sequence). The CDR3 totals 15 residues. The junction had 11 bases not matched to a gene; V was cut back by 6 bases and J by 2 bases. The CDR3: CSAIRLARTTDTQYF. The CDR3 DNA reads as TGCAGTGCCATTAGACTAGCACGGACCACAGATACGCAGTATTTT.

This clonotype was counted only a few times. The chain joins TRBV28 to TRBJ1-6; a possible D gene is TRBD1 (5 bases). The germline gives CDR1 MDHEN, CDR2 SYDVKM. The CDR3 length is 15 residues. The V gene lost 0 bases and the J gene lost 5 bases, with 8 bases spanning the gap. The DNA of the CDR3 is TGTGCCAGCAGTTTATGGGGACGGAATAATTCACCCCTCCACTTT. It yields the protein CASSLWGRNNSPLHF. The full variable domain, its missing parts supplied by reference TRBV28 and TRBJ1-6, is DVKVTQSSRYLVKRTGEKVFLECVQDMDHENMFWYRQDPGLGLRLIYFSYDVKMKEKGDIPEGYSVSREKKERFSLILESASTNQTSMYLCASSLWGRNNSPLHFGNGTRLTVT.

Only a few counts were recorded for this clonotype. The chain recombines TRBV11-2 with TRBJ2-7, with 13 bases matching TRBD2. After removal of 6 bases from V and 5 bases from J, the junction contained 7 bases not matched to a gene. The CDR3 contains 15 residues. Germline-derived CDR1 and CDR2 are SGHAT and FQNNGV. The DNA of the CDR3 is TGTGCCAGCAGGGGATTGGGACTAGCGGGGAACGAGCAGTACTTC. Translation gives CASRGLGLAGNEQYF.

This clonotype has just a few counts. The chain employs TRBV5-5 and TRBJ2-3, with 9 bases identical to TRBD2. This CDR3 has 16 residues. Germline-derived CDR1 and CDR2 are SGHKS and YYEKEE (reference sequence). V dropped 0 bases and J dropped 11; count of bases not matched to a gene: 13. The CDR3 DNA reads as TGTGCCAGCAGCTTGGGGACGTGGGCGGGGGGGCGTAGGCAGTATTTT. It translates to CASSLGTWAGGRRQYF.

The rearrangement uses TRBV3-1 and TRBJ1-2, with D possibly TRBD1 on 5 matching bases. V was cut by 2 bases and J by 6 bases, with 16 bases left in between. This CDR3 contains 15 residues. Germline V gene sequence: CDR1 LGHDT, CDR2 YNNKEL (reference sequence). The CDR3: CASSQFGGTTDGYTF. CDR3 bases: TGTGCCAGCAGCCAATTCGGGGGGACTACGGATGGCTACACCTTC.

This chain joins TRBV20-1 and TRBJ1-1; 8 bases fit TRBD1. V shed 4 bases and J 7 bases; nucleotides not matched to a gene: 8. The CDR3 is 13 residues long. Germline CDR1 is DFQATT and CDR2 is SNEGSKA (reference sequence). Here the CDR3 DNA reads TGCAGTGCTACCCGGACAGGGAGATATGAAGCTTTCTTT. Amino acids: CSATRTGRYEAFF.

This clonotype was seen at least ten times. This chain links TRBV29-1 with TRBJ2-2; unclear D gene. Germline V CDR1 and CDR2: SQVTM, ANQGSEA. The CDR3 runs 15 residues. V lost 4 bases and J lost 0, with 12 bases in between. The CDR3, as DNA: TGCAGCGTTGGGATGGGATCCGCGAACACCGGGGAGCTGTTTTTT. This gives the protein CSVGMGSANTGELFF.

This rearrangement joins TRBV28 to TRBJ2-4; D could derive from TRBD1 or TRBD2 (5 bases each). Germline lookup yields CDR1 MDHEN and CDR2 SYDVKM. CDR3 length: 13 residues. Deletions cut 5 bases from V and 6 bases from J, with 11 bases between. The CDR3 bases are TGTGCCAGCAGTCCCAAGAGGGGAAACATTCAGTACTTC. The encoded protein is CASSPKRGNIQYF.

The chain is built from TRBV28 and TRBJ2-7; maybe TRBD1 (6 bases). Between the trimmed V and J ends, which lost 4 bases and 9 bases, there was a span of 13 bases. The CDR3 spans 12 residues. The germline gives CDR1 MDHEN, CDR2 SYDVKM. CDR3 loop: CASSSYRAGQYF. The DNA of the CDR3 is TGTGCCAGCAGTTCGTACAGGGCTGGGCAGTACTTC.

There are many counts of this clonotype. This sequence joins TRBV5-6 and TRBJ2-3; 9 nucleotides align to TRBD2. The CDR3 loop spans 17 amino acids. Per germline, CDR1 SGHDT and CDR2 YYEEEE. Germline trimming cut 6 bases from V and 1 base from J; bases unmatched to any gene: 12. For the CDR3, the DNA is TGTGCCAGCACCAGTGTGGTGCGGGGGGGGGGCACAGATACGCAGTATTTT. It codes for CASTSVVRGGGTDTQYF. Looking up the rest from reference TRBV5-6 and TRBJ2-3 gives the full variable domain: DAGVTQSPTHLIKTRGQQVTLRCSPKSGHDTVSWYQQALGQGPQFIFQYYEEEERQRGNFPDRFSGHQFPNYSSELNVNALLLGDSALYLCASTSVVRGGGTDTQYFGPGTRLTVL.

The chain is built from TRBV7-2 and TRBJ2-1; tentative D call: TRBD2 (6 bases). Germline V gene sequence: CDR1 SGHTA, CDR2 FQGNSA. This CDR3 spans 16 amino acids. V was clipped by 1 base and J by 0 bases, with 10 bases between them. The CDR3 here is CASSLVAGSSYNEQFF. CDR3 coding DNA: TGTGCCAGCAGCTTAGTTGCGGGGAGCTCCTACAATGAGCAGTTCTTC.

The rearrangement uses TRBV7-8 and TRBJ1-1; D uncertain. V gave up 0 bases and J gave up 0 bases, with 17 bases separating them. From germline, CDR1 is SGHVS and CDR2 FQNEAQ. This CDR3 is built from 18 residues. The CDR3 loop reads CASSLAVVGGTLNTEAFF. In DNA, the CDR3 is TGTGCCAGCAGCTTAGCGGTCGTAGGCGGAACTCTGAACACTGAAGCTTTCTTT.

The genes are TRBV19 and TRBJ2-5, with D uncertain. With 1 base removed from V and 2 bases from J, the gap between germline ends came to 5 bases. This CDR3 is built from 13 residues. The germline gives CDR1 LNHDA, CDR2 SQIVND (reference sequence). The CDR3 here is CASSIVAQETQYF. The CDR3 nucleotides read TGTGCCAGTAGTATAGTAGCTCAAGAGACCCAGTACTTC.

This clonotype was observed at least ten times. J is TRBJ2-7 and V is TRBV25-1; D uncertain. The germline gives CDR1 MGHDK, CDR2 SYGVNS. The CDR3 runs 11 residues. V was clipped by 3 bases and J by 3 bases, with 3 bases between them. The CDR3, as DNA: TGTGCCAGCAGTGAGGGCTACGAGCAGTACTTC. The encoded protein is CASSEGYEQYF.

This clonotype was seen ten or more times. The genes are TRBV12-3 or TRBV12-4 and TRBJ2-2; a weak D match, TRBD1 (5 bases). The CDR3 is made up of 14 amino acids. V gave up 6 bases and J gave up 7 bases, with 15 bases separating them. CDR3 bases: TGTGCCAGCAGAGCTCCAGGGTCGGTCGGGGAGCTGTTTTTT. Translation: CASRAPGSVGELFF.

This clonotype was counted between two and nine times. V and J are TRBV20-1 and TRBJ1-1; 8 nucleotides align to TRBD1. V gave up 2 bases and J gave up 1 base; unmatched junction bases: 3. Germline CDR1 reads DFQATT; CDR2 reads SNEGSKA (reference sequence). This CDR3 contains 14 residues. CDR3 loop: CSARRQGQNTEAFF. CDR3 bases: TGCAGTGCTAGAAGACAGGGGCAGAACACTGAAGCTTTCTTT.

The chain joins TRBV3-1 to TRBJ1-6, with 9 bases that match TRBD1. The CDR3 spans 16 residues. The ends lost 6 bases at V and 4 bases at J; junction bases unmatched: 7. CDR1 is LGHDT and CDR2 is YNNKEL in the germline V gene (reference sequence). The CDR3 spells CASRRTGDAYNSPLHF. CDR3 in DNA: TGTGCCAGCAGGCGGACAGGGGATGCGTATAATTCACCCCTCCACTTT.

J is TRBJ2-1 and V is TRBV9; TRBD2 aligns across 14 bases. Germline loops: CDR1 SGDLS, CDR2 YYNGEE. The CDR3 is 15 amino acids. J lost 7 bases, V lost 6 bases, and 6 bases had no gene match. CDR3 region: CASTPGLAGENEQFF. DNA of the CDR3: TGTGCCAGCACCCCGGGACTAGCGGGAGAGAATGAGCAGTTCTTC.

This clonotype was seen at least ten times. The chain joins TRBV11-2 to TRBJ2-4; D not certain. Trimming pared 3 bases from V and 0 bases from J, leaving 3 bases between. CDR3 length: 13 amino acids. Germline CDR1 reads SGHAT; CDR2 reads FQNNGV. DNA of the CDR3: TGTGCCAGCAGCTTTTTAGCCAAAAACATTCAGTACTTC. Protein product: CASSFLAKNIQYF. Full variable domain (outside the CDR3, taken from reference TRBV11-2 and TRBJ2-4): EAGVAQSPRYKIIEKRQSVAFWCNPISGHATLYWYQQILGQGPKLLIQFQNNGVVDDSQLPKDRFSAERLKGVDSTLKIQPAKLEDSAVYLCASSFLAKNIQYFGAGTRLSVL.

The rearrangement uses TRBV29-1 and TRBJ1-1; D is undetermined. Germline lookup yields CDR1 SQVTM and CDR2 ANQGSEA. The length of the CDR3 is 13 residues. V was cut by 3 bases and J by 0 bases, with 8 bases left in between. CDR3 in amino acids: CSVDRGVNTEAFF. CDR3 DNA: TGCAGCGTTGATCGGGGTGTGAACACTGAAGCTTTCTTT.

This clonotype was recorded a few times. V and J are TRBV29-1 and TRBJ2-7; TRBD1 matches at 9 bases. This CDR3 region has 12 residues. Trimming removed 5 bases from V and 5 bases from J; junction bases left unmatched: 4. CDR1 is SQVTM, CDR2 ANQGSEA, per germline. DNA for the CDR3: TGCAGCGTTAACGACAGGGGGAACGAGCAGTACTTC. Amino acid sequence: CSVNDRGNEQYF.

This clonotype was seen more than once but under ten times. The J gene is TRBJ2-1, the V gene TRBV28, with D maybe TRBD2 (6 bases). CDR1 and CDR2 from the germline V gene are MDHEN and SYDVKM. This CDR3 has 15 amino acids. Trimming took 5 bases from V and 3 from J, leaving 14 bases between them. This CDR3 is CASSPPGTGYNEQFF. In DNA, the CDR3 is TGTGCCAGCAGTCCTCCCGGGACTGGCTACAATGAGCAGTTCTTC.

The chain couples TRBV9 to TRBJ2-1; 16 bases match TRBD2. Trimming removed 4 bases from V and 0 bases from J; junction bases left unmatched: 7. Germline V CDR1 and CDR2: SGDLS, YYNGEE. This CDR3 has 19 amino acids. The CDR3 DNA follows: TGTGCCAGCAGCAGGGGACTAGCGGGAGGGCCGGGCTCCTACAATGAGCAGTTCTTC. Its translation: CASSRGLAGGPGSYNEQFF.

J is TRBJ1-1 and V is TRBV30; D is uncertain. V was shortened by 1 base and J by 1 base, with 10 bases between the two germline ends. Germline CDR1 GTSNPN, CDR2 SVGIG (reference sequence). The CDR3 contains 14 residues. CDR3 protein: CAWSENGPNTEAFF. In DNA, the CDR3 is TGTGCCTGGAGTGAAAACGGACCGAACACTGAAGCTTTCTTT.

The V gene is TRBV4-3, the J gene TRBJ1-5; D remains ambiguous. In germline, CDR1 is LGHNA, CDR2 YSLEER. V lost 0 bases to trimming and J lost 0 bases, with 15 bases between them. The CDR3 sequence is 18 residues long. CDR3 DNA: TGCGCCAGCAGCCAAGATCTTGTCGGTCGTTATAGCAATCAGCCCCAGCATTTT. Translation gives CASSQDLVGRYSNQPQHF.